The present T cell receptor beta chain was sequenced within a study of cytomegalovirus exposure and HLA in healthy donors. Study context: Earlier, approximately 180 million T cells were analyzed, and over 95 million unique TCR beta sequences were found among them.

Primers included in the PCR were 60 Vbeta and 13 Jbeta primers. Profiled with immunoSEQ multiplex PCR; TCRdb holds only in-frame clones, not every one. The sample includes 100,000 or so clones, 78% of them seen just once. This clone appeared a few times. Its antigen is undetermined. Trimming shortened V by 6 bases and J by 8 bases, and 10 bases separated the two germline ends. Germline CDR1 reads MNHEY; CDR2 reads SVGAGI. The CDR3 contains 11 residues. Whole-study results and caveats: Accounts indicate the classifier identified cytomegalovirus status with strong specificity and sensitivity. Across donors, most TCRs were seen rarely, yet some public ones were widespread.

This clonotype was obtained from a man aged 30-40 years in good health and CMV-seronegative. Sequencing was performed on PBMCs. V and J are TRBV6-5 and TRBJ1-2, with TRBD1 as a possible D gene (5 bases). The CDR3 protein is CASRGQQGYTF. The CDR3 DNA reads TGTGCCAGCAGAGGACAACAAGGCTACACCTTC.